This passage covers 25 T cell receptor beta chains from one sample sequenced in a study of blood T cells in healthy people across ages. Primers used in a second PCR of roughly 6 to 11 cycles were a sample-barcoded 5' primer and a J-beta primer mix. TCRdb itself ran the 5' RACE reads through MiXCR, one entry per CDR3 protein. The sample yields over 500,000 distinct CDR3 sequences, over 25% seen once. The data also belong to a second study, concerning T cells of mothers and their children.

Sequences were obtained from blood. The receptors here all came from a boy between 2 and 10 years old in good health.

This clonotype was recorded a few times. The chain links TRBV27 to TRBJ2-4, with a weak D call TRBD1 (5 bases). The ends were cut back, 2 bases at V and 4 bases at J, with 9 bases in the middle. The CDR3 runs to 14 residues. CDR1 and CDR2 from the germline V gene are MNHEY and SMNVEV (reference sequence). CDR3 sequence: CASSLGASKNIQYF. CDR3 DNA sequence: TGTGCCAGCAGTTTAGGGGCATCAAAAAACATTCAGTACTTC.

A few counts support this clonotype. V gene TRBV6-2 or TRBV6-3 combines with J gene TRBJ2-1; D gene ambiguous. The CDR3 loop spans 15 amino acids. Germline V gene sequence: CDR1 MNHEY, CDR2 SVGEGT. The V end was cut by 4 bases, the J end by 0 bases, with 10 bases between. The chain's CDR3 is CASSSPGSSYNEQFF. Here the CDR3 DNA reads TGTGCCAGCAGTTCTCCCGGGTCCTCCTACAATGAGCAGTTCTTC.

V and J are TRBV5-1 and TRBJ2-5; the match to TRBD2 covers 9 bases. Germline CDR1 is SGHRS and CDR2 is YFSETQ. Trimming removed 1 base from V and 2 bases from J; junction bases left unmatched: 9. The CDR3 is 17 amino acids. The CDR3 DNA follows: TGCGCCAGCAGCTTGATCGGGACTAGCCGAGCTCAAGAGACCCAGTACTTC. Translating gives CASSLIGTSRAQETQYF.

The genes are TRBV6-6 and TRBJ2-7, with 10 nucleotides matching TRBD1. The CDR3 has 15 amino acids. V lost 5 bases and J lost 3; bases outside the gene matches: 7. The V gene's germline CDR1 is MNHNY and CDR2 SVGAGI (reference sequence). This chain's CDR3 is CASSAPGQGNYEQYF. CDR3 bases: TGTGCCAGCAGTGCGCCGGGACAGGGGAACTACGAGCAGTACTTC.

This clonotype came up a few times. This chain uses TRBV30 with TRBJ2-7, with D unclear. From germline, CDR1 is GTSNPN and CDR2 SVGIG (reference sequence). Between the trimmed V and J ends, which lost 5 bases and 9 bases, there was a span of 14 bases. This CDR3 spans 11 amino acids. CDR3 loop: CAWFGTLGQYF. CDR3 coding DNA: TGTGCCTGGTTCGGTACCCTCGGGCAGTACTTC.

This clonotype has more than one count but fewer than ten. The chain recombines TRBV12-3 or TRBV12-4 with TRBJ2-7; D possibly uses TRBD1 or TRBD2 (5 bases each). Trimming cost V 4 bases and J 3 bases, with 10 bases left between them. The CDR3 extends over 13 amino acids. The CDR3, as DNA: TGTGCCAGCAGTTCCGGGGCCGGCTACGAGCAGTACTTC. Its translation is CASSSGAGYEQYF.

This clonotype has a handful of counts. This rearrangement joins TRBV7-2 to TRBJ2-3; a possible D gene is TRBD1 (6 bases). The CDR3 consists of 16 residues. The germline gives CDR1 SGHTA, CDR2 FQGNSA. V gave up 5 bases and J gave up 4 bases, with 19 bases separating them. This CDR3 is CASSLRPGHIPDTQYF. DNA for the CDR3: TGTGCCAGCAGCCTCCGACCGGGACACATACCAGATACGCAGTATTTT.

This chain connects TRBV27 to TRBJ2-2, with D perhaps TRBD1 (6 bases). Trimming cost V 6 bases and J 5 bases, with 10 bases left between them. The germline V gene has CDR1 MNHEY and CDR2 SMNVEV (reference sequence). The CDR3 runs 13 residues. The CDR3 region has the DNA TGTGCCAGCAGGGGAAGGGGGACCGGGGAGCTGTTTTTT. It encodes CASRGRGTGELFF.

The rearrangement uses TRBV15 and TRBJ2-7, with D perhaps TRBD1 or TRBD2 (5 bases each). The CDR3 sequence is 14 residues long. Trimming removed 0 bases from V and 3 bases from J, with 9 bases in between. The germline CDR1 and CDR2 sequences are LNHNV and YYDKDF (reference sequence). CDR3 region: CATSRDRDGYEQYF. The CDR3 DNA follows: TGTGCCACCAGCAGAGATCGGGACGGCTACGAGCAGTACTTC.

The V gene is TRBV3-1, the J gene TRBJ2-1; D might be TRBD2 (5 bases). CDR3 length: 14 residues. The V end lost 5 bases, the J end lost 10 bases, and 18 bases lay between the germline ends. CDR1 LGHDT and CDR2 YNNKEL come from the germline V gene (reference sequence). The CDR3 coding sequence is TGTGCCAGCAGCACCCGGGGAGCCGAGGGCGAGCAGTTCTTC. This codes for CASSTRGAEGEQFF.

This chain connects TRBV3-1 to TRBJ1-1, with D uncertain. Germline V CDR1 and CDR2: LGHDT, YNNKEL (reference sequence). CDR3 length: 14 amino acids. Trimming shortened V by 4 bases and J by 5 bases, and 14 bases separated the two germline ends. The CDR3 loop is CASSLRLLGTEAFF. As DNA, the CDR3 is TGTGCCAGCAGCCTCCGCCTACTGGGGACTGAAGCTTTCTTT. Full variable domain (missing parts from reference TRBV3-1 and TRBJ1-1): DTAVSQTPKYLVTQMGNDKSIKCEQNLGHDTMYWYKQDSKKFLKIMFSYNNKELIINETVPNRFSPKSPDKAHLNLHINSLELGDSAVYFCASSLRLLGTEAFFGQGTRLTVV.

This clonotype has more than one count but fewer than ten. This chain uses TRBV25-1 with TRBJ2-7; D is perhaps TRBD1 or TRBD2 (5 bases each). V dropped 7 bases and J dropped 4 bases, with 17 bases sitting between them. The CDR3 sequence is 14 residues long. Germline loops: CDR1 MGHDK, CDR2 SYGVNS. The chain's CDR3 is CASNMAGEGYEQYF. DNA of the CDR3: TGTGCCAGCAATATGGCAGGCGAGGGGTACGAGCAGTACTTC.

This clonotype has more than one count but fewer than ten. The rearrangement joins TRBV7-2 to TRBJ1-3; D remains unclear. Germline-derived CDR1 and CDR2 are SGHTA and FQGNSA. The CDR3 sequence is 14 residues long. V lost 5 bases to trimming and J lost 2 bases, with 10 bases between them. CDR3 amino acids: CASSRRRTGNTIYF. The CDR3 region has the DNA TGTGCCAGCAGCCGACGACGAACTGGAAACACCATATATTTT.

The V call is TRBV20-1, the J call TRBJ2-1, with unresolved D. The ends were cut back, 6 bases at V and 8 bases at J, with 14 bases in the middle. There are 12 residues in the CDR3. CDR1 and CDR2 (germline): DFQATT, SNEGSKA (reference sequence). CDR3 in amino acids: CSAPLRRYEQFF. CDR3 bases: TGCAGTGCCCCTCTTAGGCGCTATGAGCAGTTCTTC.

V and J are TRBV6-5 and TRBJ2-3; 9 bases are shared with TRBD1. Trimming at V came to 4 bases and at J to 2 bases, leaving 7 bases not matched to a gene. This CDR3 has 16 residues. Germline V gene data show CDR1 as MNHEY and CDR2 as SVGAGI. The CDR3 coding sequence is TGTGCCAGCAGTTCCGGGACAGGGCCTTTCACAGATACGCAGTATTTT. As protein: CASSSGTGPFTDTQYF.

The V and J genes are TRBV7-8 and TRBJ2-5; 12 bases line up with TRBD2. V lost 2 bases to trimming and J lost 10 bases; unmatched junction nucleotides: 5. Germline CDR1 reads SGHVS; CDR2 reads FQNEAQ. The CDR3 is 14 amino acids. CDR3 DNA: TGTGCCAGCAGCTTACAGCTAGCGGGGGGGCACCAGTACTTC. It translates to CASSLQLAGGHQYF.

This clonotype was detected a few times. This chain joins TRBV7-9 and TRBJ2-5; tentative D call: TRBD1 (6 bases). The DNA end is a closer match to TRBJ2-1, so the J assignment may be wrong. Germline V gene lookup returns CDR1 SEHNR and CDR2 FQNEAQ (reference sequence). The CDR3 consists of 12 residues. The DNA for the CDR3 is TGTGCCAGCAGCTTAGAGTGGGACAAGCAGTTCTTC. It translates to CASSLEWDKQFF.

The CDR3 sequence is CASSQALLAKNIQYF. CDR3 coding DNA: TGCGCCAGCAGCCAAGCCCTACTAGCCAAAAACATTCAGTACTTC. The gene calls are TRBV4-3 and TRBJ2-4; D remains unclear. The V end was cut by 1 base, the J end by 0 bases, with 7 bases between. This CDR3 has 15 residues. Per germline, CDR1 LGHNA and CDR2 YSLEER.

This clonotype was detected a few times. The rearrangement joins TRBV3-1 to TRBJ2-7; D is perhaps TRBD2 (6 bases). The CDR3 has 14 amino acids. Looked up from germline, CDR1 is LGHDT and CDR2 is YNNKEL (reference sequence). The V end lost 4 bases, the J end lost 4 bases, and 14 bases lay between the germline ends. CDR3 protein: CASSPPGVSYEQYF. The CDR3 nucleotides are TGTGCCAGCAGCCCACCGGGAGTGTCGTACGAGCAGTACTTC.

The chain combines TRBV3-1 with TRBJ2-1, with 8 bases that match TRBD1. In germline, CDR1 is LGHDT, CDR2 YNNKEL (reference sequence). V was clipped by 0 bases and J by 0 bases; unmatched bases: 4. The CDR3 consists of 17 residues. CDR3 in amino acids: CASSQDSGGDSYNEQFF. In DNA form, the CDR3 reads TGTGCCAGCAGCCAAGATTCAGGGGGCGACTCCTACAATGAGCAGTTCTTC.

Only a few counts were recorded for this clonotype. The V and J genes are TRBV5-1 and TRBJ2-4; D uncertain. Germline CDR1 is SGHRS and CDR2 is YFSETQ. CDR3 length equals 16 residues. V was trimmed by 4 bases and J by 3 bases, leaving 17 bases between them. The CDR3 sequence: CASSPTEGWDKNIQYF. As DNA, the CDR3 is TGCGCCAGCAGCCCGACGGAAGGATGGGACAAAAACATTCAGTACTTC.

This clonotype was seen many times. The chain couples TRBV29-1 to TRBJ1-1; 7 bases fit TRBD1. The CDR3 length is 13 residues. The V segment lost 7 bases and the J segment 1 base; nucleotides outside the gene matches: 6. CDR1 is SQVTM, CDR2 ANQGSEA, per germline. This chain's CDR3 is CSATDRTNTEAFF. Written as DNA, the CDR3 is TGCAGCGCAACGGACAGGACGAACACTGAAGCTTTCTTT.

This clonotype was picked up many times. The rearrangement joins TRBV15 to TRBJ2-1, with D maybe TRBD1 (6 bases). Trimming shortened V by 2 bases and J by 3 bases, and 11 bases separated the two germline ends. Looked up from germline, CDR1 is LNHNV and CDR2 is YYDKDF (reference sequence). CDR3 length: 15 residues. The CDR3 loop reads CATSRPRQDYNEQFF. CDR3 DNA: TGTGCCACCAGCAGACCGAGACAGGACTACAATGAGCAGTTCTTC.

This rearrangement joins TRBV6-2 or TRBV6-3 to TRBJ2-5, with D perhaps TRBD1 (6 bases). The J call may not be correct, given that the DNA end is closer to TRBJ2-7. Germline V gene data show CDR1 as MNHEY and CDR2 as SVGEGT. The CDR3 totals 18 residues. The CDR3 nucleotides read TGTGCCAGCAGTTACTCGAGTAGGGGGATCTCTAATGTGTACGAGCAGTACTTC. Translating it yields CASSYSSRGISNVYEQYF.

V gene TRBV21-1 combines with J gene TRBJ1-3; the table's D call, TRBD1, was not checked against the DNA. TRBV21-1 is recorded as a pseudogene. CDR3 size: 18 residues. The CDR3 loop is CASSKRGQREYSGNTIYF. The CDR3 DNA reads as TGTGCCAGCAGCAAAAGGGGACAAAGAGAATACTCTGGAAACACCATATATTTT.